The rows below give T cell receptor beta chains drawn from one sample of a study of blood T cell repertoires in COVID-19. The assay was immunoSEQ multiplex PCR, and TCRdb's table has in-frame clones only and misses some. Of 200,000 to 300,000 clones detected, about nine tenths appear once; the ten largest clones hold 6% to 6.5%. Material: peripheral blood. These receptor sequences come from a woman aged 25-40 years with COVID-19, enrolled during active disease. Both conserved end residues are part of each CDR3. The order of the fields is CDR3 protein, CDR3 DNA, D gene, V gene, CDR3 length, clone size, J gene. D genes are given only for firm matches. Where a row states a size, it is once, few, many or the class of an expanded clone; other rows omit it.

CASSLEGRGGREQYF | TGTGCCAGCAGCCTAGAGGGTAGGGGGGGGCGCGAGCAGTACTTC | NA | TRBV4-2 | 15 | NA | TRBJ2-7
CASSLSPGGMFGYTF | TGTGCCAGCAGTTTATCTCCGGGGGGGATGTTTGGCTACACCTTC | NA | TRBV27 | 15 | NA | TRBJ1-2
CASSPSLGGHVTNQPQHF | TGTGCCAGCTCACCAAGTCTGGGAGGGCATGTTACTAATCAGCCCCAGCATTTT | NA | TRBV18 | 18 | NA | TRBJ1-5
CASSLPRVRASYEQYF | TGTGCCAGCAGTTTACCCAGGGTAAGGGCAAGCTACGAGCAGTACTTC | NA | TRBV28 | 16 | NA | TRBJ2-7
CASSGGDSYEQYF | TGTGCCAGCAGCGGGGGGGACTCCTACGAGCAGTACTTC | TRBD2 | TRBV10-3 | 13 | once | TRBJ2-7
CASASGDGNEQFF | TGCGCCAGCGCCTCCGGGGATGGCAATGAGCAGTTCTTC | NA | TRBV5-1 | 13 | NA | TRBJ2-1
CASTEVLSGNTIYF | TGTGCCAGCACAGAGGTCCTCTCTGGAAACACCATATATTTT | NA | TRBV2 | 14 | NA | TRBJ1-3
CASSFPGGSGYTF | TGTGCCAGCAGCTTCCCGGGGGGGTCTGGCTACACCTTC | NA | TRBV7-2 | 13 | NA | TRBJ1-2
CATSWQGDTEAFF | TGTGCCACCTCCTGGCAGGGTGACACTGAAGCTTTCTTT | NA | TRBV28 | 13 | NA | TRBJ1-1
CAISRDRENTEAFF | TGTGCCATCAGTCGGGACAGGGAAAACACTGAAGCTTTCTTT | TRBD1 | TRBV10-3 | 14 | once | TRBJ1-1
CASSQVNNEQFF | TGCGCCAGCAGCCAAGTTAACAATGAGCAGTTCTTC | NA | TRBV4-3 | 12 | NA | TRBJ2-1
CASRQSQGPLHF | TGTGCCAGCAGACAATCCCAGGGACCCCTCCACTTT | NA | TRBV25-1 | 12 | NA | TRBJ1-6
CASSLTTGTKGGYTF | TGTGCCAGTAGCCTTACGACAGGGACAAAGGGAGGCTACACCTTC | TRBD1 | TRBV19 | 15 | NA | TRBJ1-2
CASSLRGGTQPQHF | TGTGCCAGCAGTCTCCGGGGGGGGACTCAGCCCCAGCATTTT | NA | TRBV6-2/TRBV6-3 | 14 | NA | TRBJ1-5
CASSPPQARSGGYGYTF | TGTGCCAGCAGCCCCCCCCAGGCACGGAGCGGGGGCTATGGCTACACCTTC | NA | TRBV7-9 | 17 | once | TRBJ1-2
CASRLSGTGRSYTF | TGTGCCAGCAGACTTTCCGGGACAGGGAGGAGCTACACCTTC | TRBD1 | TRBV5-4 | 14 | NA | TRBJ1-2
CASSTGSGNTIYF | TGTGCCAGTAGCACAGGATCTGGAAACACCATATATTTT | NA | TRBV19 | 13 | NA | TRBJ1-3
CASSAYSLEKLFF | TGTGCCAGCAGCGCGTACAGCCTTGAAAAACTGTTTTTT | NA | TRBV9 | 13 | NA | TRBJ1-4
CASSEVRSNIQYF | TGCGCCAGCAGTGAGGTCCGTTCAAACATTCAGTACTTC | NA | TRBV10-1 | 13 | NA | TRBJ2-4
CASSLAGGANYGYTF | TGTGCCAGCAGCTTAGCGGGGGGAGCTAACTATGGCTACACCTTC | NA | TRBV7-6 | 15 | NA | TRBJ1-2
CASSLKTGQETQYF | TGTGCCAGCAGTCTTAAGACAGGGCAAGAGACCCAGTACTTC | TRBD1 | TRBV27 | 14 | once | TRBJ2-5
CASSYRAGTGGRYTEAFF | TGTGCCAGCAGTTATAGGGCCGGGACAGGGGGCCGGTATACTGAAGCTTTCTTT | TRBD1 | TRBV6-2/TRBV6-3 | 18 | NA | TRBJ1-1
CASSWGQVQETQYF | TGCGCCAGCAGCTGGGGACAGGTCCAAGAGACCCAGTACTTC | TRBD1 | TRBV5-1 | 14 | NA | TRBJ2-5
CASSQQGSGTDTQYF | TGTGCCAGCAGCCAACAGGGTAGTGGCACAGATACGCAGTATTTT | NA | TRBV2 | 15 | once | TRBJ2-3
CASSRGERDSSYEQYF | TGCGCCAGCAGCCGTGGGGAGCGGGATAGCTCCTACGAGCAGTACTTC | TRBD2 | TRBV4-1 | 16 | NA | TRBJ2-7
CASRGHGYTF | TGTGCCAGCAGGGGGCATGGCTACACCTTC | NA | TRBV2 | 10 | NA | TRBJ1-2
CSVTPRAGGTGELFF | TGCAGCGTGACTCCCAGGGCGGGGGGCACCGGGGAGCTGTTTTTT | TRBD2 | TRBV29-1 | 15 | few | TRBJ2-2
CASSLSYRENTEAFF | TGCGCCAGCAGCTTGAGTTACCGCGAGAACACTGAAGCTTTCTTT | NA | TRBV5-1 | 15 | NA | TRBJ1-1
CAISDELAGTQYF | TGTGCCATCAGTGACGAACTAGCGGGGACCCAGTACTTC | TRBD2 | TRBV10-3 | 13 | NA | TRBJ2-5
CASSPANYGYTF | TGTGCCAGCAGCCCCGCTAACTATGGCTACACCTTC | NA | TRBV7-9 | 12 | NA | TRBJ1-2
CASSRRGQDSEAFF | TGTGCCAGCAGCCGCCGAGGACAGGACTCTGAAGCTTTCTTT | TRBD1 | TRBV7-2 | 14 | NA | TRBJ1-1
CASSSGGALMNTEAFF | TGTGCCAGTAGCAGCGGGGGGGCACTGATGAACACTGAAGCTTTCTTT | NA | TRBV25-1 | 16 | NA | TRBJ1-1
CASSLGGSGMAYNEQFF | TGCGCCAGCAGCTTGGGTGGTAGCGGGATGGCCTACAATGAGCAGTTCTTC | TRBD2 | TRBV5-1 | 17 | NA | TRBJ2-1
CASSRDSHNEQFF | TGTGCCAGCAGCCGGGACAGCCACAATGAGCAGTTCTTC | TRBD1 | TRBV5-4 | 13 | NA | TRBJ2-1
CASSLEGLAGGQQYF | TGTGCCAGCAGCTTAGAAGGCCTAGCGGGGGGCCAGCAGTACTTC | TRBD2 | TRBV11-2 | 15 | NA | TRBJ2-7
CASSEFLGELFF | TGTGCCAGCAGTGAATTCTTGGGGGAGCTGTTTTTT | NA | TRBV25-1 | 12 | NA | TRBJ2-2
CATSTEQGFNEKLFF | TGTGCCACCAGCACCGAACAGGGGTTTAATGAAAAACTGTTTTTT | TRBD1 | TRBV15 | 15 | NA | TRBJ1-4
CASSQDPTAGNTIYF | TGCGCCAGCAGCCAAGATCCCACGGCTGGAAACACCATATATTTT | NA | TRBV4-3 | 15 | once | TRBJ1-3
CASSSTNGFDEQFF | TGTGCCAGCAGCTCAACTAATGGGTTCGATGAGCAGTTCTTC | NA | TRBV11-2 | 14 | NA | TRBJ2-1
CASSKRSDGYTF | TGTGCCAGCTCAAAACGGTCGGATGGCTACACCTTC | NA | TRBV6-5 | 12 | NA | TRBJ1-2
CASSLPDRGHF | TGTGCCAGCAGCTTACCGGACAGAGGCCACTTT | NA | TRBV5-8 | 11 | many | TRBJ1-6
CASSHVPWGPQSDNEQFF | TGTGCCAGCAGCCACGTCCCCTGGGGGCCCCAATCCGACAATGAGCAGTTCTTC | NA | TRBV3-1/TRBV3-2 | 18 | NA | TRBJ2-1
CAWSQGSSFGYTF | TGTGCCTGGAGTCAGGGATCGTCCTTTGGCTACACCTTC | NA | TRBV30 | 13 | NA | TRBJ1-2
CASTRGDRVSHNEQFF | TGCGCCAGCACCCGGGGGGACAGGGTGTCCCACAATGAGCAGTTCTTC | TRBD1 | TRBV5-1 | 16 | NA | TRBJ2-1
CASSLLDSYEQYF | TGTGCCAGCAGTTTGCTGGACAGCTACGAGCAGTACTTC | NA | TRBV28 | 13 | once | TRBJ2-7
CASSLGGGAHNEQFF | TGCGCCAGCAGCTTGGGTGGGGGCGCCCACAATGAGCAGTTCTTC | NA | TRBV5-1 | 15 | NA | TRBJ2-1
CASSHRRGQETQYF | TGCGCCAGCAGCCACCGGAGGGGACAAGAGACCCAGTACTTC | NA | TRBV5-1 | 14 | NA | TRBJ2-5
CASRPKPGQGSDTQYF | TGTGCCAGCAGACCTAAACCGGGACAGGGATCCGATACGCAGTATTTT | TRBD1 | TRBV25-1 | 16 | NA | TRBJ2-3
CASSHGTATGYTF | TGTGCCAGCAGTCACGGGACAGCTACCGGCTACACCTTC | TRBD1 | TRBV12-3/TRBV12-4 | 13 | few | TRBJ1-2
CASSLGGDRKETQYF | TGTGCCAGCAGCTTAGGGGGGGACAGAAAAGAGACCCAGTACTTC | NA | TRBV7-9 | 15 | NA | TRBJ2-5
CASSRDMTDTQYF | TGTGCCAGCAGTCGGGACATGACAGATACGCAGTATTTT | NA | TRBV5-5 | 13 | NA | TRBJ2-3